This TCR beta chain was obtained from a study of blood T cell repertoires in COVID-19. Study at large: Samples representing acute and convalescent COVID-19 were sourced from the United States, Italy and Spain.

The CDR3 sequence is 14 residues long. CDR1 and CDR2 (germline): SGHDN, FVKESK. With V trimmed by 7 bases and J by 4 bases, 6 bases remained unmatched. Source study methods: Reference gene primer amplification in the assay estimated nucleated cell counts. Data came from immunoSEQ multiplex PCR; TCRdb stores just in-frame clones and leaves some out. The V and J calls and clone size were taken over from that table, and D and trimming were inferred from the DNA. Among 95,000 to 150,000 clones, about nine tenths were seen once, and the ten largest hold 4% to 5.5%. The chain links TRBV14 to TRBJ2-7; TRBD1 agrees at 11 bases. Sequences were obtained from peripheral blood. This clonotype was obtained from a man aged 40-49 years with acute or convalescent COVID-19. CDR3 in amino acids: CASTTGTGGYEQYF. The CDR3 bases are TGTGCCAGCACAACCGGGACAGGGGGATACGAGCAGTACTTC. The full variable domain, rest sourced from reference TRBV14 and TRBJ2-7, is EAGVTQFPSHSVIEKGQTVTLRCDPISGHDNLYWYRRVMGKEIKFLLHFVKESKQDESGMPNNRFLAERTGGTYSTLKVQPAELEDSGVYFCASTTGTGGYEQYFGPGTRLTVT.